Included here is one TCR beta chain sequence, with context. The antigen remains undetermined. Its ends do not fully match the called genes, so a read error is possible. The entry originates in a study of blood T cell dynamics during melanoma immunotherapy. Across the study: First-line therapy was either pembrolizumab or nivolumab with ipilimumab for metastatic melanoma. Study outcomes and limitations: Whether repertoire-driving clones were melanoma-specific could not be determined.

Only in-frame clones appear in the TCRdb table, and some are missing; sequencing was by immunoSEQ multiplex PCR. This sample has roughly 15,000 clones; around nine tenths occur once, and the top ten carry roughly 7.1%. Indicated time point: week 3, after first cycle of checkpoint inhibitor. Blood was drawn before treatment and at week 3 after checkpoint blockade. No patient had earlier systemic cancer treatment, concurrent immunosuppressants, or another active cancer. This CDR3 comprises 19 residues. The germline gives CDR1 LGHNA, CDR2 YSLEER. This TCR was sampled from a human donor with melanoma. The chain combines TRBV4-3 with TRBJ2-3; the D is unclear. Specimen: blood, collected from a patient treated with checkpoint blockade. The CDR3 protein is CASSQVPPRYPSLGDTQCF. The CDR3 DNA follows: TGCGCCAGCAGCCAAGTGCCCCCCCGTTACCCAAGCTTAGGAGATACGCAGTGTTTT.